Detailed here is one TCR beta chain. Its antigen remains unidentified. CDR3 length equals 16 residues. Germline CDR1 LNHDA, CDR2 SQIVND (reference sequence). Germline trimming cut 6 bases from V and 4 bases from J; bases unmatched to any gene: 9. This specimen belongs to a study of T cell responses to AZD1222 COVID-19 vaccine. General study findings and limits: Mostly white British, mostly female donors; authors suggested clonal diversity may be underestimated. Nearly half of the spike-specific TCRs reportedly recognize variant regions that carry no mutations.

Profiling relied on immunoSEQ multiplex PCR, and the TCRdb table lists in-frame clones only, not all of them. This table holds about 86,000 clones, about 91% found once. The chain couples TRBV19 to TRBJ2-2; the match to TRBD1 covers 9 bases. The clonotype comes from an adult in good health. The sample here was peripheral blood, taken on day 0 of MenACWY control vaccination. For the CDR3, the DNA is TGTGCCAGTAGATCTATGGGGGGACAGGGCACCGGGGAGCTGTTTTTT. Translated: CASRSMGGQGTGELFF.